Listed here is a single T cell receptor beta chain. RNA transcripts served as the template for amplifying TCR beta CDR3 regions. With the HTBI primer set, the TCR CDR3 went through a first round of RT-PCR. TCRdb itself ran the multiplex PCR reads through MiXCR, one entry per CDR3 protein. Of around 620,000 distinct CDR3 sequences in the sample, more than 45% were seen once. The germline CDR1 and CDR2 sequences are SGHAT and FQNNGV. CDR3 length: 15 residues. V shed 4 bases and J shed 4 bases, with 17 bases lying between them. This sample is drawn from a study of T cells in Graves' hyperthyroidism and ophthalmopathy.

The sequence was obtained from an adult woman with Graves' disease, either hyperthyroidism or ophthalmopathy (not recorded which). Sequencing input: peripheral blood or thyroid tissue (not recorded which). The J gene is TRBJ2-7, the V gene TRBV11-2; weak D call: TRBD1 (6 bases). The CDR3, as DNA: TGTGCCAGCAGCTCGCCCGGGACACCGAAATACGAGCAGTACTTC. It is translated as CASSSPGTPKYEQYF.